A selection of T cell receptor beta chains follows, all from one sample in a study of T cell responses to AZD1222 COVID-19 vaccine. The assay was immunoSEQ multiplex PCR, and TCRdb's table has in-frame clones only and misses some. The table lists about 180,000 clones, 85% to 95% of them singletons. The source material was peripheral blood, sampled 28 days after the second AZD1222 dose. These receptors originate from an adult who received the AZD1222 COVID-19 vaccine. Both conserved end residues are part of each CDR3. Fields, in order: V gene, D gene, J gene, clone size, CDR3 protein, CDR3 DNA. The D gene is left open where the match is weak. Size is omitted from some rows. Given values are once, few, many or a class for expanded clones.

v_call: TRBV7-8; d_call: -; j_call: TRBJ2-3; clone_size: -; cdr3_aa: CASSSGQDIDTQYF; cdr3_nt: TGTGCCAGCAGCTCGGGACAAGACATAGATACGCAGTATTTT
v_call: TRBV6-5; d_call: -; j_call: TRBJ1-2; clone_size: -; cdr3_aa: CASSYSGKGKGDGYTF; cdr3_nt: TGTGCCAGCAGTTACTCGGGAAAGGGGAAAGGCGATGGCTACACCTTC
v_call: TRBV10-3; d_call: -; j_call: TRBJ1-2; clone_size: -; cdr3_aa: CAISESSQYGYTF; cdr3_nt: TGTGCCATCAGTGAGTCGAGCCAATATGGCTACACCTTC
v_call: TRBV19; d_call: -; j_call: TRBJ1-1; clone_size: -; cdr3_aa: CASSIHRDGNTEAFF; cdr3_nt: TGTGCCAGTAGTATACATCGGGACGGGAACACTGAAGCTTTCTTT
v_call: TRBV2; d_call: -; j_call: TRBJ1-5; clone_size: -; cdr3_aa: CASTFPGISNQPQHF; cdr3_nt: TGTGCCAGCACCTTCCCCGGGATCAGCAATCAGCCCCAGCATTTT
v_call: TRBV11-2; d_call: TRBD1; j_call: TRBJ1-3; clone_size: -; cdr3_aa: CASSAPGQGGNTIYF; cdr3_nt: TGTGCCAGCAGCGCGCCGGGACAGGGGGGAAACACCATATATTTT
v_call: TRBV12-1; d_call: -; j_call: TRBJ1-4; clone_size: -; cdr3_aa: CASSSLGEKLFF; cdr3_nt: TGTGCCAGCAGTTCTTTAGGTGAAAAACTGTTTTTT
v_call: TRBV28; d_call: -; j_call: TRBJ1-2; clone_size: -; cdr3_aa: CASSRGREHGYTF; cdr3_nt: TGTGCCAGCAGCCGTGGACGGGAGCATGGCTACACCTTC
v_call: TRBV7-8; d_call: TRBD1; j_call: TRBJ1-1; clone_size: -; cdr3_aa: CASRLGGGLTEAFF; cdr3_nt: TGTGCCAGCAGGTTAGGGGGCGGGTTAACTGAAGCTTTCTTT
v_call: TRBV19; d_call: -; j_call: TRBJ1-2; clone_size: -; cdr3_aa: CASSTRRRDYGYTF; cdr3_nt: TGTGCCAGTAGTACCCGTCGCAGGGACTATGGCTACACCTTC
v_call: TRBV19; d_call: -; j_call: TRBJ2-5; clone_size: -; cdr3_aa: CASSEARETQYF; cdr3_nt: TGTGCCAGTAGTGAGGCTCGGGAGACCCAGTACTTC
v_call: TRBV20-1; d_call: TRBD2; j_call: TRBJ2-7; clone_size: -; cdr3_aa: CSASSDSGVYEQYF; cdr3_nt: TGCAGTGCTAGTTCGGATAGCGGGGTTTACGAGCAGTACTTC
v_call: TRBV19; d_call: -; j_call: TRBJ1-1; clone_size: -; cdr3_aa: CASRSDRGGAGGTEAFF; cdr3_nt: TGTGCCAGTAGGTCCGACCGGGGGGGCGCGGGCGGCACTGAAGCTTTCTTT
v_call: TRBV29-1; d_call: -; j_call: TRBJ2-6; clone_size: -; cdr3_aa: CSVAAEKNSGANVLTF; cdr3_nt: TGCAGCGTTGCGGCAGAAAAAAACTCTGGGGCCAACGTCCTGACTTTC
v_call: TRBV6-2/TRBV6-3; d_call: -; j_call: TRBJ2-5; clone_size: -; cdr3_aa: CASCLVPRETQYF; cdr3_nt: TGTGCCAGCTGCCTTGTTCCTAGAGAGACCCAGTACTTC
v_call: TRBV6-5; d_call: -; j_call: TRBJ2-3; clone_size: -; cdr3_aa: CATSRGASTDTQYF; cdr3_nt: TGTGCCACCTCCAGGGGGGCAAGCACAGATACGCAGTATTTT
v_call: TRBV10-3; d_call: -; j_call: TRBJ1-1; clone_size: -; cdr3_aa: CAISESTRGANTEAFF; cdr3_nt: TGTGCCATCAGTGAGTCGACTCGGGGGGCGAACACTGAAGCTTTCTTT
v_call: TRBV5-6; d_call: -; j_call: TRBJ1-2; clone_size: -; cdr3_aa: CASSPWGTYGYTF; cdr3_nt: TGTGCCAGCAGCCCATGGGGGACGTATGGCTACACCTTC
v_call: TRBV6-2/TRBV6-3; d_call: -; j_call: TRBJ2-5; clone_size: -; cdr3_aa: CASSYRGFETQYF; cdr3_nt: TGTGCCAGCAGTTATAGGGGTTTTGAGACCCAGTACTTC
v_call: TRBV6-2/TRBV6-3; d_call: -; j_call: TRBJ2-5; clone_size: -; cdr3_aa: CASSYRTEEIQYF; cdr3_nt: TGTGCCAGCAGTTATAGAACAGAAGAGATCCAGTACTTC
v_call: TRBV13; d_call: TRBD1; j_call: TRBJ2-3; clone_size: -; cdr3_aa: CASSSRPGQGSADTQYF; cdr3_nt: TGTGCCAGCAGCTCGAGACCGGGACAGGGGTCCGCAGATACGCAGTATTTT
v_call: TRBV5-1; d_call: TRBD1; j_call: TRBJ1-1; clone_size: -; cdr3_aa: CASSLRPGTGSTEAFF; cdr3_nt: TGCGCCAGCAGCTTGAGGCCCGGGACAGGGTCCACTGAAGCTTTCTTT
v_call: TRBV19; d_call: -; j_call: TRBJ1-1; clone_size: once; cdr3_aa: CASMAGSFTEAFF; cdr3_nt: TGTGCCAGTATGGCAGGGAGCTTTACTGAAGCTTTCTTT
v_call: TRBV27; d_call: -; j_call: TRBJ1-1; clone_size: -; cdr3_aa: CASSLLMGRKTEAFF; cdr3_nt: TGTGCCAGCAGTTTATTGATGGGGCGTAAAACTGAAGCTTTCTTT
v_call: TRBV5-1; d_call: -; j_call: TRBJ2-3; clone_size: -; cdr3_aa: CASSAAVSTDTQYF; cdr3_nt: TGCGCCAGCAGCGCGGCGGTTAGCACAGATACGCAGTATTTT
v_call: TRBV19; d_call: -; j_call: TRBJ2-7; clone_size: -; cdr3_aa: CASSSGGGLYEQYF; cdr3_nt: TGTGCCAGTAGTAGCGGCGGCGGGCTATACGAGCAGTACTTC
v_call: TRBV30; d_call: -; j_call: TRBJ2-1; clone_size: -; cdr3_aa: CAWDNYNEQFF; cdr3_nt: TGTGCCTGGGACAACTACAATGAGCAGTTCTTC
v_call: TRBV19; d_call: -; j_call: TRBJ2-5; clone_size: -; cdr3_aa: CASSIEAGGWETQYF; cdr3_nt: TGTGCCAGTAGTATAGAGGCCGGTGGGTGGGAGACCCAGTACTTC
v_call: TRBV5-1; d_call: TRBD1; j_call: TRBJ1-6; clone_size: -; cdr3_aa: CASSVLDRGSPLHF; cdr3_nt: TGCGCCAGCAGCGTACTAGACAGGGGATCACCCCTCCACTTT
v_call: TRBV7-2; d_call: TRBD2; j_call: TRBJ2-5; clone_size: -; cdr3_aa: CASSLSGGAGETQYF; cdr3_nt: TGTGCCAGCAGCTTAAGCGGGGGGGCCGGTGAGACCCAGTACTTC
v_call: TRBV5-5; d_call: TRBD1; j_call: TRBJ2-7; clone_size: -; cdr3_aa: CASSRGQGAREQYF; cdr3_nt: TGTGCCAGCAGCCGAGGACAGGGGGCGAGGGAGCAGTACTTC
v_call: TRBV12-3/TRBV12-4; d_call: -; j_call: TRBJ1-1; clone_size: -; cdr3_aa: CASSLGRNTEAFF; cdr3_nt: TGTGCCAGCAGTTTGGGCAGAAACACTGAAGCTTTCTTT
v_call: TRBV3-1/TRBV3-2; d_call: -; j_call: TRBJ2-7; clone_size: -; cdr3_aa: CASSQGDYEQYF; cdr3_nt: TGTGCCAGCAGCCAAGGGGACTACGAGCAGTACTTC
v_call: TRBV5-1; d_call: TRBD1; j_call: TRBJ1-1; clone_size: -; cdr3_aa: CASSDPWEGAREAFF; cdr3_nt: TGCGCCAGCAGCGACCCCTGGGAGGGGGCTCGTGAAGCTTTCTTT
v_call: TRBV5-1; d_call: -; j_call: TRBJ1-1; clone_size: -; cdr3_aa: CASSLDTIYTEAFF; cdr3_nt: TGCGCCAGCAGCTTGGACACGATCTACACTGAAGCTTTCTTT
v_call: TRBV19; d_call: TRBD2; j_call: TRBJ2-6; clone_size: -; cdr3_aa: CASSRGGSSGANVLTF; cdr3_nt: TGTGCCAGTAGTCGGGGGGGTAGCTCTGGGGCCAACGTCCTGACTTTC
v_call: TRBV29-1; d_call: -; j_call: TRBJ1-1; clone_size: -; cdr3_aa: CSVVPPGQTEAFF; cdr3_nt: TGCAGCGTTGTTCCACCGGGGCAAACTGAAGCTTTCTTT
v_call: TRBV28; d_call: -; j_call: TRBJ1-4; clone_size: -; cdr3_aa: CASSFILVRTDEKLFF; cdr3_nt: TGTGCCAGCAGTTTTATATTGGTTCGGACGGATGAAAAACTGTTTTTT
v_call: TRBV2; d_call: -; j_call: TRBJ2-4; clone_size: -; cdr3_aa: CASSFGFKNIQYF; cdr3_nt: TGTGCCAGCAGCTTCGGATTCAAAAACATTCAGTACTTC
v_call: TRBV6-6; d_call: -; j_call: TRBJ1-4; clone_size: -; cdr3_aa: CASSFPAGEFNEKLFF; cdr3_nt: TGTGCCAGCAGTTTTCCCGCAGGGGAATTTAATGAAAAACTGTTTTTT
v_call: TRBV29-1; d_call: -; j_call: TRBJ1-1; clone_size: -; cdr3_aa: CSVSRTEAFF; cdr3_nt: TGCAGCGTGAGTAGGACTGAAGCTTTCTTT
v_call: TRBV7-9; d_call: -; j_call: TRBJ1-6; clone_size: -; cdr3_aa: CASSLGASSYNSPLHF; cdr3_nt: TGTGCCAGCAGCTTAGGGGCCAGCTCCTATAATTCACCCCTCCACTTT